Shown below are 8 T cell receptor beta chains from a single sample sequenced in a study of PD-L1 blockade in urothelial cancer. Clones were read by immunoSEQ multiplex PCR, and TCRdb kept only the in-frame ones, dropping some. The sample yields approximately 34,000 clones, approximately 82% seen once. Sequenced here: PBMCs, sampled around atezolizumab (anti-PD-L1) treatment. Source of these receptors: a man aged 60 to 69 with urothelial cancer.

This sequence joins TRBV19 and TRBJ2-1; 12 bases are shared with TRBD2. The CDR3 runs 15 residues. V gave up 6 bases and J gave up 3 bases; unmatched junction bases: 3. CDR1 and CDR2 from the germline V gene are LNHDA and SQIVND (reference sequence). CDR3 in DNA: TGTGCCAGTAGCTCGACTAGCGGGAGCTACAATGAGCAGTTCTTC. This gives the protein CASSSTSGSYNEQFF.

The chain joins TRBV18 to TRBJ2-4; the D gene is possibly TRBD1 (6 bases). V dropped 2 bases and J dropped 12 bases, with 8 bases sitting between them. The CDR3 is 11 amino acids. CDR1 and CDR2 (germline): KGHSH, LQKENI. CDR3 nucleotide sequence: TGTGCCAGCTCACCAGACAGGCCTCAGTACTTC. Translation: CASSPDRPQYF.

A few counts support this clone. V and J are TRBV5-5 and TRBJ1-2; possible D gene TRBD1, 5 bases. V lost 0 bases to trimming and J lost 4 bases, with 22 bases between them. The germline V gene encodes CDR1 SGHKS and CDR2 YYEKEE (reference sequence). The CDR3 loop spans 18 amino acids. CDR3 DNA: TGTGCCAGCAGCTTGGGTGCTGTGGGACCCCAGCGGGGCTATGGCTACACCTTC. Its translation: CASSLGAVGPQRGYGYTF.

The rearrangement uses TRBV6-6 and TRBJ2-5; possibly TRBD2 for D (5 bases). V dropped 6 bases and J dropped 4 bases, with 6 bases sitting between them. Germline V lookup: CDR1 MNHNY, CDR2 SVGAGI (reference sequence). This CDR3 contains 11 residues. CDR3 loop: CASSTRETQYF. DNA for the CDR3: TGTGCCAGCAGCACTAGAGAGACCCAGTACTTC.

This clone was counted between two and nine times. This sequence joins TRBV27 and TRBJ1-2, with a tentative D call TRBD1 (5 bases). Trimming took off 7 bases at V and 4 bases at J, with 13 bases between the two ends. Per germline, CDR1 MNHEY and CDR2 SMNVEV (reference sequence). There are 13 residues in the CDR3. CDR3 sequence reads: CASKREGRYGYTF. In nucleotides, the CDR3 is TGTGCCAGCAAGAGGGAGGGGCGCTATGGCTACACCTTC.

This clone was observed a few times. The junction differs from germline at one of its ends, possibly a read error. The V call is TRBV9, the J call TRBJ2-7; 7 nucleotides match TRBD1. Germline assignment: CDR1 SGDLS and CDR2 YYNGEE. The CDR3 is 14 residues long. In DNA, the CDR3 is TGTGCCAGCAACGTAGGGGACAGTGCCTACGAGCAGTACTTC. This codes for CASNVGDSAYEQYF.

The V call is TRBV5-1, the J call TRBJ2-7; possible D gene TRBD2, 6 bases. The V gene lost 4 bases and the J gene lost 5 bases, with 10 bases spanning the gap. The CDR3 is 12 residues long. CDR1 SGHRS and CDR2 YFSETQ come from the germline V gene. Written as DNA, the CDR3 is TGCGCCAGCAGCCGATCTAGCGACGAGCAGTACTTC. Its protein product is CASSRSSDEQYF. Variable domain in full (rest from reference TRBV5-1 and TRBJ2-7): KAGVTQTPRYLIKTRGQQVTLSCSPISGHRSVSWYQQTPGQGLQFLFEYFSETQRNKGNFPGRFSGRQFSNSRSEMNVSTLELGDSALYLCASSRSSDEQYFGPGTRLTVT.

The V call is TRBV30, the J call TRBJ2-1; 7 bases match TRBD1. V shed 3 bases, J shed 3 bases, and the junction held 5 bases outside the gene matches. The CDR3 has 14 amino acids. CDR1 is GTSNPN and CDR2 is SVGIG in the germline V gene (reference sequence). The CDR3 sequence is CAWRTGTVYNEQFF. CDR3 in DNA: TGTGCCTGGAGAACCGGGACAGTCTACAATGAGCAGTTCTTC.